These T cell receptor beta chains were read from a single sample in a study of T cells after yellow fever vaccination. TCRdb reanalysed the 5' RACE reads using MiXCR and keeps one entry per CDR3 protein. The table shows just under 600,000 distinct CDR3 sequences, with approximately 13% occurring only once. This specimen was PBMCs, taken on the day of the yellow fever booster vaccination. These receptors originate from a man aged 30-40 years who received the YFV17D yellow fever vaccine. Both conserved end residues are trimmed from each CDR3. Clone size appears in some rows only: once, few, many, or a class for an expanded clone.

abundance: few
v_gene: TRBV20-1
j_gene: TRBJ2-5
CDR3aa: SARRGLPPIETQY

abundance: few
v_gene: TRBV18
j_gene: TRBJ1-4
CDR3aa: ASSPPGQDEKLF

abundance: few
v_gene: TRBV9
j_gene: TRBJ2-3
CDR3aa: ASSNRIEGGGDTQY

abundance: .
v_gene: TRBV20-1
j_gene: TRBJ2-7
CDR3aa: SVTGLAGVGEQY

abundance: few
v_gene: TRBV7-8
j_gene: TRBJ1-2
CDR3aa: ASSLARTATYGYT

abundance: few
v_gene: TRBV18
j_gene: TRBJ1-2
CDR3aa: ASSPPGGTYGYT

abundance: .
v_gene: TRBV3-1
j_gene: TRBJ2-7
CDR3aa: ASSHSPSARAYEQY

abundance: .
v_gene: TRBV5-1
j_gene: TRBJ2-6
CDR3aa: ASSSPLGSSSGANVLT

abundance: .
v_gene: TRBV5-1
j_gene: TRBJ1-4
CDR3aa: ASSGGQGASEKLF

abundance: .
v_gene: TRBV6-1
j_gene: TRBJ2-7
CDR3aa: ASSRIGRTSYEQY

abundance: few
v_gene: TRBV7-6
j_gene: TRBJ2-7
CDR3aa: ASSLADSPYEQY

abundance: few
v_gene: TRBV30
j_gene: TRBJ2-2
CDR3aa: AWSVQGWNTGELF

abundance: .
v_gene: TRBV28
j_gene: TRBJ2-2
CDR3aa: ASTYRRGGGRTGNTGELF

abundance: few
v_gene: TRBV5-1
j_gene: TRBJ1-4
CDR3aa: ASSLGSIATNEKLF

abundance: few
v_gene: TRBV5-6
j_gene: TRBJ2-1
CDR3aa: ASSFSLAGVRIYNEQF

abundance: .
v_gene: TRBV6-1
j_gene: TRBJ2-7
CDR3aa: ASSEAWTGVSYEQY

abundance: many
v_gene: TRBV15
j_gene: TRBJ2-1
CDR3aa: ATSRETGAGHEQF

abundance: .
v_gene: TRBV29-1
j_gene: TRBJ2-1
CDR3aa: SVGTSGYNEQF

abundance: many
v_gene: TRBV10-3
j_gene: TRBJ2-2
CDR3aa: AISPSGAVNTGELF

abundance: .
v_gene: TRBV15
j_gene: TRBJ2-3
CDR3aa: ATSREATQY

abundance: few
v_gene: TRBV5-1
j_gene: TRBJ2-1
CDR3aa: ASSLVAGAGYNEQF

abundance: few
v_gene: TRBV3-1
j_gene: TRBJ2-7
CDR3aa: ASSPGLAPYGQY

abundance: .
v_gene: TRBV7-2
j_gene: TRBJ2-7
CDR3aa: ASSLSARGSYEQY

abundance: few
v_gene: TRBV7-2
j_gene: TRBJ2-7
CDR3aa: ASSPSPQGTYEQY

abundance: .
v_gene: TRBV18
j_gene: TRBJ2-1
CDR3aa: ASSPRPPGAPDATNEQF

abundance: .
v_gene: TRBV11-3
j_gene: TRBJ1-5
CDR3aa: ASSLETGGNQPQH

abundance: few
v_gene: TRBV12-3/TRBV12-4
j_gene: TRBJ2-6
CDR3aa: ASRPPANVLT

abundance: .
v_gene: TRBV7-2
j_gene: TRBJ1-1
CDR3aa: ASSAGGWGTEAF

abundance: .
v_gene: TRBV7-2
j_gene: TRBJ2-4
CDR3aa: ASSSARGENIQY

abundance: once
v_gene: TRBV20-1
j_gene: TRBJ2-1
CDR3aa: SANGGNEQF

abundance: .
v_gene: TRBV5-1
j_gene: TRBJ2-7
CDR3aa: ASSTDRDSEDYEQY

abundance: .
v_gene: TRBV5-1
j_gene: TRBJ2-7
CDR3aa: ASKPLGSGLYGQY

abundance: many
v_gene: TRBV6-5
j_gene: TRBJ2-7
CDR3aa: ASSYSGTVSYEQY

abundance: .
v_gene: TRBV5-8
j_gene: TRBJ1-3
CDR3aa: ASSLARGQGSGNTIY

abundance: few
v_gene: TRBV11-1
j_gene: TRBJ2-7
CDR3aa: ASSSTQGLSYEQY

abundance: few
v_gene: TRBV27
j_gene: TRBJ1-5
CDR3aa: ASRKSGTANSNQPQH

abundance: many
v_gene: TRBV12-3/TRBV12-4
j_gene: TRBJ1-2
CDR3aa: ASSPQGSYT

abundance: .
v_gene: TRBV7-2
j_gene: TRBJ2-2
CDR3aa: ASRVDRVGTGELF

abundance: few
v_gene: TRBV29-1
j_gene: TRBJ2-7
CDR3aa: SVVLAELYEQY

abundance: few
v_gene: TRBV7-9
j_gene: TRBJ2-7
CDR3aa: VSTPNPYYEQY